The 16 T cell receptor beta chains below come from one sample, sequenced in a study of breast tumors, draining lymph nodes, adjacent tissues. One entry per CDR3 protein, called by TCRdb with MiXCR from the multiplex PCR reads. The sample has approximately 23,000 distinct CDR3 sequences; over 60% are singletons. Sequenced input: tumor-adjacent breast tissue. These TCRs come from a female donor with breast cancer. Some clones in this sample may be carry-over from other donors' samples.

This clonotype has a count of ten or more. The chain couples TRBV6-1 to TRBJ2-7; TRBD2 aligns across 7 bases. Looked up from germline, CDR1 is MNHNS and CDR2 is SASEGT. CDR3 size: 15 residues. Trimming cost V 6 bases and J 1 base; bases outside gene matches: 9. CDR3 nucleotide sequence: TGTGCCAGCAGCGGGGGGTATTCAGGATCCTACGAGCAGTACTTC. It specifies CASSGGYSGSYEQYF.

In this sample, this clonotype turned up many times. The J gene is TRBJ2-2, the V gene TRBV13; TRBD2 aligns across 10 bases. Per the germline V gene, CDR1 is PRHDT and CDR2 is FYEKMQ (reference sequence). This CDR3 is 16 amino acids long. Trimming cost V 3 bases and J 1 base; bases outside gene matches: 2. CDR3: CASSFRTSGNTGELFF. The CDR3 nucleotides are TGTGCCAGCAGCTTTCGGACTAGCGGGAACACCGGGGAGCTGTTTTTT. Full variable domain (remainder filled in from reference TRBV13 and TRBJ2-2): AAGVIQSPRHLIKEKRETATLKCYPIPRHDTVYWYQQGPGQDPQFLISFYEKMQSDKGSIPDRFSAQQFSDYHSELNMSSLELGDSALYFCASSFRTSGNTGELFFGEGSRLTVL.

CDR3: CASSLSIGSGQETQYF. CDR3 nucleotide sequence: TGTGCCAGCAGCTTGTCCATCGGGAGTGGGCAAGAGACCCAGTACTTC. The rearrangement uses TRBV5-4 and TRBJ2-5; a weak D match, TRBD2 (6 bases). Per germline, CDR1 SGHNT and CDR2 YYREEE (reference sequence). CDR3 size: 16 residues. The V end was cut by 1 base, the J end by 2 bases, with 15 bases between.

V and J are TRBV27 and TRBJ2-3, with 11 bases fitting TRBD2. Germline loops: CDR1 MNHEY, CDR2 SMNVEV (reference sequence). The length of the CDR3 is 15 residues. Trimming cost V 5 bases and J 4 bases; bases outside gene matches: 5. CDR3 amino acids: CASSIAGGGPDTQYF. The CDR3 region has the DNA TGTGCCAGCAGTATAGCGGGAGGGGGCCCAGATACGCAGTATTTT.

The chain joins TRBV6-5 to TRBJ1-2, with a tentative D call TRBD1 (6 bases). The CDR3 covers 14 residues. Germline assignment: CDR1 MNHEY and CDR2 SVGAGI. Trimming shortened V by 7 bases and J by 5 bases, and 17 bases separated the two germline ends. In DNA, the CDR3 is TGTGCCAGCACCCAGGGGCAGGGGCTATATGGCTACACCTTC. It encodes CASTQGQGLYGYTF.

V is TRBV20-1 and J is TRBJ2-5; the D is unclear. The germline CDR1 and CDR2 sequences are DFQATT and SNEGSKA (reference sequence). There are 14 residues in the CDR3. The V end was cut by 4 bases, the J end by 3 bases, with 15 bases between. The CDR3 DNA reads TGCAGTGCTATAACAGTCATGGTGGAAGAGACCCAGTACTTC. Protein: CSAITVMVEETQYF.

In its sample, this clonotype was seen many times. The chain uses TRBV15 and TRBJ2-1, with D maybe TRBD2 (6 bases). V was cut by 2 bases and J by 10 bases, with 18 bases left in between. The CDR3 is 15 amino acids. In germline, CDR1 is LNHNV, CDR2 YYDKDF (reference sequence). CDR3 sequence reads: CATSRQRLERNEQFF. In DNA, the CDR3 is TGTGCCACCAGCAGACAACGACTAGAAAGAAACGAGCAGTTCTTC.

The chain joins TRBV3-1 to TRBJ2-2; maybe TRBD1 (5 bases). The germline V gene has CDR1 LGHDT and CDR2 YNNKEL (reference sequence). This CDR3 has 13 residues. Trimming took 8 bases from V and 4 from J, leaving 11 bases between them. The CDR3 region is CASANRFTGELFF. Here the CDR3 DNA reads TGTGCCAGCGCCAACAGGTTCACCGGGGAGCTGTTTTTT.

This clonotype occurred many times. One junction end does not reproduce the germline sequence, and a read error may be involved. This chain connects TRBV6-6 to TRBJ2-1, with 8 bases lining up with TRBD1. This CDR3 contains 15 residues. From germline, CDR1 is MNHNY and CDR2 SVGAGI (reference sequence). The CDR3 sequence is CASSYTDRVYDEQFF. The CDR3, as DNA: TGTGCCAGCAGTTACACGGACAGGGTCTACGATGAGCAGTTCTTC.

This chain connects TRBV9 to TRBJ2-1; D uncertain. The length of the CDR3 is 16 residues. Trimming stripped 4 bases from V and 6 bases from J, with 20 bases between. Germline V lookup: CDR1 SGDLS, CDR2 YYNGEE. The DNA for the CDR3 is TGTGCCAGCAGCTTCCACTCCTCACGCCAAGGCAATGAGCAGTTCTTC. Its translation is CASSFHSSRQGNEQFF.

V usage is TRBV19 and J usage is TRBJ2-7; 7 bases match TRBD1. Germline assignment: CDR1 LNHDA and CDR2 SQIVND (reference sequence). CDR3 length: 14 residues. The V and J ends lost 9 bases and 4 bases, in that order; junction bases with no gene match: 12. CDR3 bases: TGTGCCAGCGCGCTAAGACAGGGCAATTACGAGCAGTACTTC. This sequence encodes CASALRQGNYEQYF.

This clonotype was observed a handful of times. V gene TRBV10-3 combines with J gene TRBJ2-1; 9 bases match TRBD2. Germline V gives CDR1 ENHRY, CDR2 SYGVKD. Unmatched junction bases numbered 4, after V lost 8 bases and J lost 5 bases. This CDR3 is 13 amino acids long. CDR3: CAILAGGDNEQFF. For the CDR3, the DNA is TGTGCCATCTTGGCGGGAGGGGACAATGAGCAGTTCTTC.

This clonotype was found once. The chain is built from TRBV12-3 or TRBV12-4 and TRBJ1-3; D is ambiguous. The CDR3 has 14 residues. Trimming cost V 7 bases and J 0 bases, with 10 bases left between them. As DNA, the CDR3 is TGTGCCAGCACCCTTCACCGCTCTGGAAACACCATATATTTT. As protein: CASTLHRSGNTIYF.

The V and J genes are TRBV6-1 and TRBJ2-7; D is unresolved. V lost 3 bases to trimming and J lost 3 bases, with 6 bases between them. CDR1 and CDR2 from the germline V gene are MNHNS and SASEGT. The CDR3 contains 12 residues. The CDR3, as DNA: TGTGCCAGCAGTGATGGGGACTACGAGCAGTACTTC. The encoded protein is CASSDGDYEQYF.

With respect to this clonotype: Sequence at one end of the junction differs from germline and may be a read error. The chain uses TRBV28 and TRBJ2-7; no firm D call. The germline V gene encodes CDR1 MDHEN and CDR2 SYDVKM. CDR3 length: 13 amino acids. In DNA form, the CDR3 reads TGTGCCTGCAGTTCATGGTCGGACGACGAGCAGTACTTC. Encoded protein: CACSSWSDDEQYF. Supplemented by reference TRBV28 and TRBJ2-7, the full variable domain reads DVKVTQSSRYLVKRTGEKVFLECVQDMDHENMFWYRQDPGLGLRLIYFSYDVKMKEKGDIPEGYSVSREKKERFSLILESASTNQTSMYLCACSSWSDDEQYFGPGTRLTVT.

The chain is built from TRBV20-1 and TRBJ2-7, with D possibly matching TRBD1 (6 bases). CDR1 and CDR2 (germline): DFQATT, SNEGSKA (reference sequence). Trimming took 5 bases from V and 4 from J, leaving 9 bases between them. The CDR3 totals 11 residues. CDR3 nucleotides: TGCAGTGCTGAGGGGGTTTACGAGCAGTACTTC. It is translated as CSAEGVYEQYF.